This T cell receptor (beta chain) was profiled in a study of a mutant IDH1 vaccine in newly diagnosed glioma. Study information: Before enrollment, the patients had been treated with radiotherapy alone, temozolomide alone, or both together. Most of them had received both.

CDR3 size: 16 residues. CDR1 and CDR2 (germline): SGHTA, FQGNSA. V was clipped by 3 bases and J by 7 bases; unmatched bases: 5. Time point specified: week 47, end of study. A 20-mer mutant IDH1 peptide at 300 ug was injected subcutaneously with topical imiquimod. Each of the donors came in with new WHO grade 3 or 4 astrocytomas that were IDH1-mutant and ATRX-lost. As regards this clone: As yet, its antigen is unknown.

Sequencing was performed with immunoSEQ multiplex PCR; in TCRdb, only in-frame clones are kept and a portion is missing. Among some 87,000 clones, 75% to 90% were seen once, and the ten largest hold 4% to 5.5%. Study findings and constraints: With respect to changes in top peripheral T cell clonotypes, pseudoprogression seemed unrelated. Overall, almost 95% of patients had vaccine-induced immune responses.

This receptor was obtained from a middle-aged man with glioma. V usage is TRBV7-2 and J usage is TRBJ2-1; TRBD2 matches at 14 bases. The input for sequencing was PBMCs, taken from a glioma patient whose treatment included an IDH1 peptide vaccine. In nucleotides, the CDR3 is TGTGCCAGCAGCTTTCCGGGACTAGCGGGAGCGAATGAGCAGTTCTTC. Encoded protein: CASSFPGLAGANEQFF.